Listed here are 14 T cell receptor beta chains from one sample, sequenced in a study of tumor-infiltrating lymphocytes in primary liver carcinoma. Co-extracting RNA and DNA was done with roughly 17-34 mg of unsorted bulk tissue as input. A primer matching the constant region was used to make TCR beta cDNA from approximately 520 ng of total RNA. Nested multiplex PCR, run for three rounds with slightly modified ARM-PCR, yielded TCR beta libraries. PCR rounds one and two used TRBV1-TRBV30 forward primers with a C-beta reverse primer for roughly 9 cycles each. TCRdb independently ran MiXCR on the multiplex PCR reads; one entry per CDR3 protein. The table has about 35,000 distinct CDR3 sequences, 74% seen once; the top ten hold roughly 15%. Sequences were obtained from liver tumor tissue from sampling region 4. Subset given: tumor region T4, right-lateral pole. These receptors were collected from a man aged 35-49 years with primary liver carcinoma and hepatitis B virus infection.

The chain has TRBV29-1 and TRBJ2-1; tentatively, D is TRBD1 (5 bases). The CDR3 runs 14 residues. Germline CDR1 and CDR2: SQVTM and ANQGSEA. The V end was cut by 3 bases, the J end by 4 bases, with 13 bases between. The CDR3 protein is CSVDQGEDYNEQFF. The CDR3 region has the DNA TGCAGCGTTGATCAGGGCGAGGATTACAATGAGCAGTTCTTC.

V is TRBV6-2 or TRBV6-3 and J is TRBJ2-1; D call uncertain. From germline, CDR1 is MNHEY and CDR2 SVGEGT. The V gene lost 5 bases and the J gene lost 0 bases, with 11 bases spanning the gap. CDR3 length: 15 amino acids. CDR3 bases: TGTGCCAGCAGTGGCAGCGAACGCTCCTACAATGAGCAGTTCTTC. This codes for CASSGSERSYNEQFF.

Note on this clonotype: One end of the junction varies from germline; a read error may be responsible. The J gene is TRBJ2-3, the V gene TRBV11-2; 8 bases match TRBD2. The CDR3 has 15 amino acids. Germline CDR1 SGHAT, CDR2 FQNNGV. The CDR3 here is CASILGRIAGDTQYF. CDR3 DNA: TGTGCCAGCATCTTAGGGCGAATAGCGGGGGATACGCAGTATTTT.

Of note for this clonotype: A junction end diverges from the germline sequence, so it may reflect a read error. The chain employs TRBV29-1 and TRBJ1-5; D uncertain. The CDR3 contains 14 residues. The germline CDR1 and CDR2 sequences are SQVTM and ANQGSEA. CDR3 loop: CSVATWSKSQPQHF. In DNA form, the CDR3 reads TGCAGCGTAGCAACATGGAGTAAAAGTCAGCCCCAGCATTTC.

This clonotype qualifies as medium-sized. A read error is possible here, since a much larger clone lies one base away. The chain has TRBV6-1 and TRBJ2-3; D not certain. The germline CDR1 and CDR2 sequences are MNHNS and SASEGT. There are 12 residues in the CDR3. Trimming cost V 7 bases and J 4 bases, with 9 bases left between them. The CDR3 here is CASKPSADTQYF. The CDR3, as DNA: TGTGCCAGCAAGCCCAGCGCAGATACGCAGTATTTT.

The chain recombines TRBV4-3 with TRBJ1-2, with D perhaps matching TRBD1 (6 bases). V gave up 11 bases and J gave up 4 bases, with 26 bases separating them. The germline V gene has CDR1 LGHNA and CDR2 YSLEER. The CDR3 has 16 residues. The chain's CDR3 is CAGSQAGAGRSYGYTF. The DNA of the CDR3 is TGCGCCGGGAGCCAGGCAGGGGCAGGGAGGAGCTATGGCTACACCTTC.

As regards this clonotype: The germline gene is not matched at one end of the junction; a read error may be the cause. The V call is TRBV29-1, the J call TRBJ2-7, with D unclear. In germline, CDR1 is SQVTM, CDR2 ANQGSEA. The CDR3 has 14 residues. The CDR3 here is CNVWTAQTSYEHYF. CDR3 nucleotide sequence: TGCAATGTTTGGACGGCTCAAACGTCCTACGAGCACTACTTC.

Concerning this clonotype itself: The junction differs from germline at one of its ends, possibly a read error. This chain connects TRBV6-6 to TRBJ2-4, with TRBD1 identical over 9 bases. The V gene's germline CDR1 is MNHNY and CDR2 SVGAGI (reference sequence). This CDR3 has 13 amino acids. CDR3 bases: TGTGCCTGCAGGGACAGGGCCAAAAACATTCTGTACTTC. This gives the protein CACRDRAKNILYF.

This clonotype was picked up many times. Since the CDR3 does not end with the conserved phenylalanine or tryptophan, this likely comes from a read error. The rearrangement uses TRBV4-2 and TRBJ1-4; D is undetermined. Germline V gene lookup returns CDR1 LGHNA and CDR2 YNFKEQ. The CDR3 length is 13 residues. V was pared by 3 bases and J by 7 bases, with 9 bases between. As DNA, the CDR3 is TGTGCCAGCAGCCAGCCCCATCGTGAAAAACTGTTTCTT. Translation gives CASSQPHREKLFL.

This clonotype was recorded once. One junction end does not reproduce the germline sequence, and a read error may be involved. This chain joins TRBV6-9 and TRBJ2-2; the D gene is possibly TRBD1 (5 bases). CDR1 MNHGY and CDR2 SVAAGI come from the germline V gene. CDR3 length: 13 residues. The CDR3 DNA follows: TGTGCCGGCGTCAGGGTGGACACTGGGGAGCTGTTTTTT. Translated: CAGVRVDTGELFF.

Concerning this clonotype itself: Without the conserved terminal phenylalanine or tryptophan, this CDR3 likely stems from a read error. The CDR3 coding sequence is TGTACCAGTAGCATACGGGGGACTGAAGCTTTCCTT. It encodes CTSSIRGTEAFL. This chain links TRBV19 with TRBJ1-1; maybe TRBD1 (5 bases). Germline loops: CDR1 LNHDA, CDR2 SQIVND (reference sequence). The CDR3 has 12 amino acids.

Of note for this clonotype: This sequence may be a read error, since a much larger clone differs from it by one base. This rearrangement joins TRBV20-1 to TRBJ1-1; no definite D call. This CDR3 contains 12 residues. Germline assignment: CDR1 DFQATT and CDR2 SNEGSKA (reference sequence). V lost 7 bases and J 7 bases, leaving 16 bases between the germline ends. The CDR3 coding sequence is TGCAGTGGTAGCGGCAGAAATATTGAAGCTTTCTTT. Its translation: CSGSGRNIEAFF.

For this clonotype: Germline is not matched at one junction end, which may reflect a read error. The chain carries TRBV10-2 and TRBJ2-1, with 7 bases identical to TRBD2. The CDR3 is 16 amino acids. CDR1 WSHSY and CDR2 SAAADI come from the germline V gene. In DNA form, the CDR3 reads TGCGCCAGCTGTGATTTGAACAGACTAGCAGACAATGAGCAGTTCTTC. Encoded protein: CASCDLNRLADNEQFF.

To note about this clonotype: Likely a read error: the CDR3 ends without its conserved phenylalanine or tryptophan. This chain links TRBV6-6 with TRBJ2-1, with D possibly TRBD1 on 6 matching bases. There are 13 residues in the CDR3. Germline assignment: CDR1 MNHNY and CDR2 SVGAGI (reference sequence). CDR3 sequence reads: CPSTPGTNNEQFL. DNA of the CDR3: TGTCCCAGCACCCCAGGGACAAACAATGAGCAGTTCCTC.